This T cell receptor (beta chain) was recovered during a study of tumor-infiltrating lymphocytes in primary liver carcinoma. Priming with a constant-region primer yielded TCR beta cDNA from about 510 ng total RNA. Employing slightly modified ARM-PCR, three nested multiplex PCR rounds were run, and these gave rise to the TCR beta libraries. Primers for the first two PCR rounds were TRBV1-TRBV30 forward primers and a C-beta reverse primer (approximately 9 cycles per round). Using its own MiXCR run on the multiplex PCR reads, TCRdb lists one record per CDR3 protein. The sample shows 330,000 or so distinct CDR3 sequences, almost 65% of them seen only once. A remark on this clonotype: A read error may produce the germline difference seen at one junction end.

The CDR3 is 14 amino acids. Germline assignment: CDR1 MNHNY and CDR2 SVGAGI (reference sequence). Unsorted whole blood supplied the blood RNA, and germline DNA was isolated too. This chain connects TRBV6-6 to TRBJ2-2; 7 bases map to TRBD2. Sequencing input: peripheral blood. The clonotype originates from a man aged 35-49 years with primary liver carcinoma and hepatitis B virus infection. The CDR3 coding sequence is TGTGTCAGCAGGGCGGGAGCAAACACCGGGGAGCTGTTTTTT. Its protein product is CVSRAGANTGELFF.